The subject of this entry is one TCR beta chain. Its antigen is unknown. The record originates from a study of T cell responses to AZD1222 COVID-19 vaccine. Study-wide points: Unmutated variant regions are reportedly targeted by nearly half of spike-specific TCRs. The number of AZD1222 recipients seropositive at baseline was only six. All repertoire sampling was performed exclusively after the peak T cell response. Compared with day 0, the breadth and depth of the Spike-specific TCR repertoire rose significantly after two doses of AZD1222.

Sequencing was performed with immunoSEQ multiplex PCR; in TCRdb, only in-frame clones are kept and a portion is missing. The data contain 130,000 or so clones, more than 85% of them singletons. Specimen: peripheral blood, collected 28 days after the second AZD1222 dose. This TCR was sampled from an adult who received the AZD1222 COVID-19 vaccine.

CDR3 in amino acids: CASSQTTGGPHEQFF. The CDR3 DNA reads TGTGCCAGCAGCCAGACCACTGGGGGGCCCCATGAGCAGTTCTTC. The rearrangement uses TRBV7-2 and TRBJ2-1; D could derive from TRBD1 or TRBD2 (6 bases each). CDR3 size: 15 residues. Germline values: CDR1 SGHTA, CDR2 FQGNSA. Deletions cut 5 bases from V and 8 bases from J, with 19 bases between. The full variable domain, its missing parts supplied by reference TRBV7-2 and TRBJ2-1, is GAGVSQSPSNKVTEKGKDVELRCDPISGHTALYWYRQSLGQGLEFLIYFQGNSAPDKSGLPSDRFSAERTGGSVSTLTIQRTQQEDSAVYLCASSQTTGGPHEQFFGPGTRLTVL.